These 20 T cell receptor beta chains were all obtained from the same sample, sequenced in a study of control samples from healthy donors and cancer patients (TCRdb year 2020). The library was generated by the immunoSEQ multiplex PCR assay. TCRdb took this table from immuneACCESS and kept in-frame rearrangements with V and J called. Such tables lack part of the clones; where checked against another copy, unresolved V genes explain under half of the gap, and the rest is unexplained. Here the sample has tens of thousands of clones; about 90% occur a single time. The ten largest make up 5.5% of the sample. Sequenced sample: blood. The receptors were gathered from a man over 45 in good health.

J is TRBJ2-4 and V is TRBV5-1; 7 positions match TRBD1. V lost 0 bases to trimming and J lost 1 base; unmatched junction nucleotides: 7. Germline-derived CDR1 and CDR2 are SGHRS and YFSETQ. This CDR3 comprises 17 residues. The CDR3 loop reads CASSLAQGQSAKNIQYF. The DNA of the CDR3 is TGCGCCAGCAGCTTGGCCCAGGGACAGTCGGCCAAAAACATTCAGTACTTC.

V gene TRBV10-3 combines with J gene TRBJ2-7, with D maybe TRBD2 (5 bases). This CDR3 has 12 amino acids. Trimming pared 0 bases from V and 9 bases from J, leaving 9 bases between. Germline CDR1 reads ENHRY; CDR2 reads SYGVKD. The CDR3 nucleotides read TGTGCCATCAGTGAGTCCCAAGCGGTGCAGTACTTC. Residues: CAISESQAVQYF.

The J gene is TRBJ1-3, the V gene TRBV18; D is ambiguous. The CDR3 consists of 16 residues. From germline, CDR1 is KGHSH and CDR2 LQKENI. The V and J ends lost 1 base and 0 bases respectively, with 10 bases between them. CDR3 region: CASSPRLMSSGNTIYF. As DNA, the CDR3 is TGTGCCAGCTCACCACGCCTGATGAGCTCTGGAAACACCATATATTTT. Together with reference TRBV18 and TRBJ1-3, the CDR3 gives the full variable domain: NAGVMQNPRHLVRRRGQEARLRCSPMKGHSHVYWYRQLPEEGLKFMVYLQKENIIDESGMPKERFSAEFPKEGPSILRIQQVVRGDSAAYFCASSPRLMSSGNTIYFGEGSWLTVV.

V gene TRBV5-6 combines with J gene TRBJ2-7, with a weak D call TRBD1 (6 bases). V gave up 0 bases and J gave up 3 bases, with 10 bases separating them. The germline gives CDR1 SGHDT, CDR2 YYEEEE. This CDR3 region has 14 residues. CDR3 coding DNA: TGTGCCAGCAGCTTGGGGACAGACCTCTACGAGCAGTACTTC. Encoded protein: CASSLGTDLYEQYF.

The chain recombines TRBV6-1 with TRBJ1-2; D is possibly TRBD1 (5 bases). V lost 0 bases and J lost 3, with 8 bases in between. Germline CDR1 is MNHNS and CDR2 is SASEGT. The length of the CDR3 is 14 residues. In DNA form, the CDR3 reads TGTGCCAGCAGTGAAGCCGGGGCGCACTATGGCTACACCTTC. It yields the protein CASSEAGAHYGYTF.

The chain is built from TRBV7-8 and TRBJ1-1; no reliable D call. This CDR3 is built from 12 residues. Per germline, CDR1 SGHVS and CDR2 FQNEAQ. V dropped 1 base and J dropped 6 bases, with 6 bases sitting between them. The chain's CDR3 is CASSLVGPEAFF. The CDR3 DNA sequence: TGTGCCAGCAGCTTAGTGGGTCCTGAAGCTTTCTTT.

The genes are TRBV19 and TRBJ1-1; 7 bases fit TRBD1. The V gene's germline CDR1 is LNHDA and CDR2 SQIVND (reference sequence). The CDR3 length is 15 residues. Trimming at V came to 6 bases and at J to 5 bases, leaving 12 bases not matched to a gene. The CDR3 DNA is TGTGCCAGTAGGGCAGACAGGGCGGGGATGACTGAAGCTTTCTTT. Encoded protein: CASRADRAGMTEAFF.

DNA of the CDR3: TGTGCCACCCTCCTACGACAAGACAATCAGCCCCAGCATTTT. It translates to CATLLRQDNQPQHF. The rearrangement uses TRBV28 and TRBJ1-5; D call uncertain. CDR1 is MDHEN and CDR2 is SYDVKM in the germline V gene. The CDR3 loop spans 14 amino acids. The ends were cut back, 10 bases at V and 3 bases at J, with 16 bases in the middle. The full variable domain, with the rest looked up from reference TRBV28 and TRBJ1-5, is DVKVTQSSRYLVKRTGEKVFLECVQDMDHENMFWYRQDPGLGLRLIYFSYDVKMKEKGDIPEGYSVSREKKERFSLILESASTNQTSMYLCATLLRQDNQPQHFGDGTRLSIL.

This clone was picked up one time. The V call is TRBV11-2, the J call TRBJ1-1, with D possibly being TRBD1 (5 bases). This CDR3 is built from 14 residues. Germline V gene sequence: CDR1 SGHAT, CDR2 FQNNGV. V was trimmed by 1 base and J by 12 bases, leaving 18 bases between them. This CDR3 reads CASSLGGDPGMTFF. In DNA, the CDR3 is TGTGCCAGCAGCTTAGGAGGGGACCCGGGAATGACTTTCTTT.

The rearrangement joins TRBV6-5 to TRBJ2-7, with 7 positions matching TRBD2. V was pared by 8 bases and J by 4 bases, with 11 bases of the junction left unmatched. The germline CDR1 and CDR2 sequences are MNHEY and SVGAGI. The CDR3 totals 14 residues. CDR3 coding DNA: TGTGCCAGCTCCCCAAGGCAGGGAGGGTACGAGCAGTACTTC. The encoded protein is CASSPRQGGYEQYF.

The chain is built from TRBV18 and TRBJ2-7, with 10 bases matching TRBD1. With 4 bases clipped from V and 2 bases from J, the junction kept 2 bases outside the gene matches. Germline CDR1 is KGHSH and CDR2 is LQKENI. This CDR3 is built from 14 residues. CDR3 loop: CASSRDRGTYEQYF. In nucleotides, the CDR3 is TGTGCCAGCTCACGGGACAGGGGTACCTACGAGCAGTACTTC.

V is TRBV4-2 and J is TRBJ2-2, with TRBD1 matching 7 bases. Germline trimming cut 3 bases from V and 6 bases from J; bases unmatched to any gene: 1. This CDR3 has 13 amino acids. From germline, CDR1 is LGHNA and CDR2 YNFKEQ. The CDR3 here is CASSQGTAGELFF. The DNA of the CDR3 is TGTGCCAGCAGCCAGGGGACAGCCGGGGAGCTGTTTTTT.

Sample share makes this clone medium-sized (0.01 to 0.1%). The V and J genes are TRBV30 and TRBJ1-6, with D possibly matching TRBD1 (5 bases). The CDR3 covers 11 residues. Germline assignment: CDR1 GTSNPN and CDR2 SVGIG (reference sequence). The V and J ends lost 6 bases and 9 bases respectively, with 9 bases between them. CDR3 sequence reads: CACWGGSPLHF. CDR3 bases: TGTGCCTGCTGGGGGGGTTCACCCCTCCACTTT.

V is TRBV19 and J is TRBJ1-1; 8 bases align to TRBD1. The trim removed 5 bases at V and 5 bases at J, leaving 13 bases unmatched. The CDR3 consists of 16 residues. Germline-derived CDR1 and CDR2 are LNHDA and SQIVND (reference sequence). CDR3 amino acids: CASSHRSTGGDTEAFF. CDR3 DNA: TGTGCCAGTAGTCACCGATCCACAGGGGGAGATACTGAAGCTTTCTTT.

The chain is built from TRBV12-3 or TRBV12-4 and TRBJ1-1; D gene ambiguous. The V end was cut by 0 bases, the J end by 9 bases, with 8 bases between. This CDR3 has 12 amino acids. The CDR3: CASSLAGSKAFF. CDR3 sequence (DNA): TGTGCCAGCAGTTTAGCGGGCAGCAAAGCTTTCTTT.

The chain couples TRBV5-4 to TRBJ1-1, with 10 bases matching TRBD1. This CDR3 has 17 amino acids. The germline CDR1 and CDR2 sequences are SGHNT and YYREEE (reference sequence). V was clipped by 4 bases and J by 0 bases; unmatched bases: 9. The CDR3 is CASSPGQGGSMNTEAFF. CDR3 coding DNA: TGTGCCAGCAGCCCAGGACAGGGGGGAAGCATGAACACTGAAGCTTTCTTT.

J is TRBJ1-4 and V is TRBV9; D is possibly TRBD1 (5 bases). This CDR3 comprises 14 residues. CDR1 is SGDLS, CDR2 YYNGEE, per germline. V was shortened by 1 base and J by 7 bases, with 11 bases between the two germline ends. CDR3 residues: CASSVQGGGEKLFF. The CDR3 region has the DNA TGTGCCAGCAGCGTACAGGGAGGAGGTGAAAAACTGTTTTTT.

V gene TRBV10-1 combines with J gene TRBJ2-2, with D tentatively TRBD2 (6 bases). Germline CDR1 WNHNN, CDR2 SYGVQD (reference sequence). V was cut by 0 bases and J by 6 bases, with 14 bases left in between. This CDR3 region has 16 residues. The CDR3 region is CASSESISGGAGELFF. The CDR3 nucleotides are TGCGCCAGCAGTGAGTCGATTAGCGGCGGGGCCGGGGAGCTGTTTTTT.

The genes are TRBV6-5 and TRBJ2-3; 11 bases line up with TRBD2. This CDR3 is 15 amino acids long. Trimming took 6 bases from V and 1 from J; bases not matched to a gene: 3. Germline V gene data show CDR1 as MNHEY and CDR2 as SVGAGI. The CDR3 is CASRILAGGTDTQYF. The CDR3 nucleotides are TGTGCCAGCAGGATACTAGCGGGGGGCACAGATACGCAGTATTTT.

This chain uses TRBV27 with TRBJ1-4, with TRBD1 as a possible D gene (6 bases). This CDR3 has 14 residues. Trimming took off 5 bases at V and 8 bases at J, with 15 bases between the two ends. Germline-derived CDR1 and CDR2 are MNHEY and SMNVEV (reference sequence). CDR3 amino acids: CASSTQGRGEKLFF. The CDR3 coding sequence is TGTGCCAGCAGTACTCAGGGGAGAGGAGAAAAACTGTTTTTT.